This T cell receptor (beta chain) was identified during a study of T cells in localized non-small cell lung cancer. Clones were read by immunoSEQ multiplex PCR, and TCRdb kept only the in-frame ones, dropping some. The sample holds about 22,000 clones; about 85% are singletons and the top ten take over 20%. Germline trimming cut 3 bases from V and 4 bases from J; bases unmatched to any gene: 4. Germline V gene data show CDR1 as KGHSH and CDR2 as LQKENI. The length of the CDR3 is 15 residues. This clone has only one observation. The chain joins TRBV18 to TRBJ1-5, with 9 bases aligning to TRBD1. Here the sequenced sample was PBMCs, taken before any cancer treatment. This sequence originates from a man aged 35-75 years with stage II squamous cell lung carcinoma. The CDR3 is CASSPRQGENQPQHF. The CDR3 coding sequence is TGTGCCAGCTCACCCAGACAGGGGGAAAATCAGCCCCAGCATTTT.